A single sample is the source of the 5 T cell receptor beta chains below, sequenced in a study of T cell repertoires in cytomegalovirus infection. From the reads, TCRdb called clonotypes with MiXCR, one entry per CDR3 protein. The sample has 250,000 to 350,000 distinct CDR3 sequences; about 23% are singletons. The sample was PBMCs. These receptors all stem from a human donor in good health (CMV status not recorded). Some clones in this sample may be carry-over from other donors' samples.

The chain links TRBV12-3 or TRBV12-4 to TRBJ2-5; D is perhaps TRBD2 (6 bases). The CDR3 spans 14 residues. V was cut by 3 bases and J by 2 bases, with 10 bases left in between. The CDR3 DNA follows: TGTGCCAGCAGTTTGATGGGGGGACAAGAGACCCAGTACTTC. Its translation: CASSLMGGQETQYF.

This clonotype was counted at least ten times. The V gene is TRBV7-2, the J gene TRBJ1-2; D remains unclear. The CDR3 covers 14 residues. The germline V gene encodes CDR1 SGHTA and CDR2 FQGNSA. V lost 2 bases, J lost 11 bases, and 18 bases lay in between. CDR3 DNA: TGTGCCAGCAGCTTATCAGGATCTGGCTTGGGGTACACCTTC. It specifies CASSLSGSGLGYTF.

At least ten counts were recorded for this clonotype. This chain connects TRBV28 to TRBJ2-7; 13 bases match TRBD2. Germline V lookup: CDR1 MDHEN, CDR2 SYDVKM. The J segment lost 7 bases and the V segment lost 3 bases, leaving 21 bases of the junction unmatched. The CDR3 length is 20 residues. The CDR3 here is CASSFPPGLAGVLPPNEQYF. As DNA, the CDR3 is TGTGCCAGCAGTTTCCCGCCAGGACTAGCGGGAGTCCTCCCCCCTAATGAGCAGTACTTC.

As regards this clonotype: The limits of the CDR3 on the DNA are not certain, so only TCRdb's listed CDR3 is given. The CDR3 reads CASSSSDRFTYNEQFF. The chain combines TRBV6-6 with TRBJ2-1; TRBD1, as called in the table, went unchecked against the DNA. Germline V gives CDR1 MNHNY, CDR2 SVGAGI (reference sequence). The CDR3 comprises 16 residues, both ends counted.

The rearrangement joins TRBV5-1 to TRBJ2-7; a possible D gene is TRBD1 (6 bases). V was pared by 6 bases and J by 5 bases, with 18 bases between. CDR1 is SGHRS, CDR2 YFSETQ, per germline. CDR3 size: 14 residues. CDR3 protein: CASKPDSWSNEQYF. In DNA form, the CDR3 reads TGCGCCAGCAAACCGGACAGTTGGTCTAACGAGCAGTACTTC.